The 7 T cell receptor beta chains given below trace back to one sample, sequenced in a study of blood T cells in healthy people across ages. With a J-beta primer mix and a sample-barcoded 5' primer, a second PCR ran roughly 6 to 12 cycles. TCRdb analysed the 5' RACE reads with MiXCR anew, one entry per CDR3 protein. The profile shows some 1.5 million distinct CDR3 sequences, 28% of them singletons. Sequenced material: blood. The receptors here all came from a woman aged 25 to 39 in good health.

This clonotype has at least ten counts. The chain recombines TRBV12-3 or TRBV12-4 with TRBJ2-1, with 7 nucleotides matching TRBD2. The CDR3 is 14 residues long. The ends lost 6 bases at V and 5 bases at J; junction bases unmatched: 7. The CDR3 sequence is CASRDERDHNEQFF. CDR3 DNA: TGTGCCAGCAGGGATGAGCGGGACCACAATGAGCAGTTCTTC.

This clonotype was found a few times. The chain has TRBV10-3 and TRBJ1-5; D possibly corresponds to TRBD1 (5 bases). This CDR3 contains 13 residues. The germline gives CDR1 ENHRY, CDR2 SYGVKD. V dropped 8 bases and J dropped 0 bases, with 8 bases sitting between them. In DNA, the CDR3 is TGTGCCATCGGACATGATAGCAATCAGCCCCAGCATTTT. This sequence encodes CAIGHDSNQPQHF.

The rearrangement links TRBV12-3 or TRBV12-4 to TRBJ2-3; D is unresolved. There are 15 residues in the CDR3. The ends were cut back, 5 bases at V and 2 bases at J, with 14 bases in the middle. The CDR3 protein is CASSRLRWDTDTQYF. CDR3 in DNA: TGTGCCAGCAGTCGGCTCCGGTGGGACACAGATACGCAGTATTTT.

Comment on this clonotype: The CDR3 carries no conserved terminal phenylalanine or tryptophan, so it likely arises from a read error. Written as DNA, the CDR3 is TGCAGCGTCGGGGCCTCTAGCTATGGCTACACCTTA. This encodes CSVGASSYGYTL. The genes are TRBV29-1 and TRBJ1-2; D may be TRBD1 (5 bases). Deletions cut 6 bases from V and 4 bases from J, with 12 bases between. Germline CDR1 is SQVTM and CDR2 is ANQGSEA. The CDR3 extends over 12 amino acids.

The V call is TRBV4-2, the J call TRBJ2-4; D not resolved. This CDR3 is 17 amino acids long. Trimming shortened V by 4 bases and J by 0 bases, and 16 bases separated the two germline ends. Germline assignment: CDR1 LGHNA and CDR2 YNFKEQ. CDR3 sequence (DNA): TGTGCCAGCAGCCCATCACTCAAGACGGTAGCCAAAAACATTCAGTACTTC. Its translation is CASSPSLKTVAKNIQYF.

The gene calls are TRBV7-9 and TRBJ1-2, with D perhaps matching TRBD1 (5 bases). The CDR3 consists of 13 residues. The ends were cut back, 6 bases at V and 4 bases at J, with 12 bases in the middle. Germline V gene data show CDR1 as SEHNR and CDR2 as FQNEAQ (reference sequence). CDR3 coding DNA: TGTGCCAGCAGATCGGACAAACTCTATGGCTACACCTTC. Its protein is CASRSDKLYGYTF.

A few counts support this clonotype. This chain joins TRBV28 and TRBJ2-5; D is undetermined. CDR1 is MDHEN and CDR2 is SYDVKM in the germline V gene. The V gene lost 4 bases and the J gene lost 5 bases, with 17 bases spanning the gap. The CDR3 loop spans 15 amino acids. The CDR3 nucleotides are TGTGCCAGCAGTTCACCGGGCCCCCGTGGGGAGACCCAGTACTTC. It is translated as CASSSPGPRGETQYF.